The 24 T cell receptor beta chains given below trace back to one sample, sequenced in a study of blood T cells in healthy people across ages. The authors ran a second PCR of about 7 to 11 cycles using a sample-barcoded 5' primer and a J-beta primer mix. TCRdb re-called the 5' RACE reads with MiXCR, one entry per CDR3 protein. Here the sample spans some 1.4 million distinct CDR3 sequences, roughly 45% being singletons. The specimen sequenced was blood. The receptors were sampled from a woman between 18 and 29 years old in good health.

The chain recombines TRBV6-1 with TRBJ1-5; possible D gene TRBD1, 5 bases. The CDR3 covers 12 residues. V lost 3 bases and J 9 bases, leaving 9 bases between the germline ends. Germline values: CDR1 MNHNS, CDR2 SASEGT. CDR3: CASSEGHRPQHF. The CDR3 region has the DNA TGTGCCAGCAGTGAGGGGCACCGGCCCCAGCATTTT.

The chain carries TRBV6-1 and TRBJ2-7, with D possibly TRBD1 on 5 matching bases. The CDR3 is made up of 16 amino acids. Per germline, CDR1 MNHNS and CDR2 SASEGT. Trimming left V 0 bases short and J 2 bases short, with 14 bases between. CDR3 residues: CASSEALQGLPYEQYF. For the CDR3, the DNA is TGTGCCAGCAGTGAAGCGCTTCAGGGCCTTCCCTACGAGCAGTACTTC.

This clonotype was found once. This chain uses TRBV27 with TRBJ1-6; TRBD1 agrees at 12 bases. Germline V CDR1 and CDR2: MNHEY, SMNVEV (reference sequence). V gave up 2 bases and J gave up 7 bases; unmatched junction bases: 9. CDR3 length equals 18 residues. For the CDR3, the DNA is TGTGCCAGCAGTTTAGGGGGAGGGACAGGGGGCCTCAATTCACCCCTCCACTTT. Translated: CASSLGGGTGGLNSPLHF.

This clonotype turned up a few times. The chain has TRBV5-1 and TRBJ2-3; D is possibly TRBD1 or TRBD2 (5 bases each). V lost 2 bases to trimming and J lost 4 bases, with 11 bases between them. In germline, CDR1 is SGHRS, CDR2 YFSETQ. There are 14 residues in the CDR3. The CDR3 nucleotides are TGCGCCAGCAGCTTTGGGACCAACGCAGATACGCAGTATTTT. Translated, it gives CASSFGTNADTQYF.

The genes are TRBV6-6 and TRBJ2-1; TRBD2 matches at 9 bases. Germline V lookup: CDR1 MNHNY, CDR2 SVGAGI (reference sequence). The CDR3 loop spans 15 amino acids. The trim removed 5 bases at V and 8 bases at J, leaving 10 bases unmatched. The CDR3 sequence is CASSPRVVAGDEQFF. The CDR3 coding sequence is TGTGCCAGCAGTCCCCGTGTAGTAGCGGGAGATGAGCAGTTCTTC.

This clonotype came up a few times. The V call is TRBV7-6, the J call TRBJ1-1; D is perhaps TRBD1 (5 bases). V lost 0 bases and J 1 base, leaving 9 bases between the germline ends. The germline V gene has CDR1 SGHVS and CDR2 FNYEAQ. The CDR3 contains 15 residues. The DNA of the CDR3 is TGTGCCAGCAGCTTAGCCGTGGGGGGGAACACTGAAGCTTTCTTT. Translated, it gives CASSLAVGGNTEAFF.

In its sample, this clonotype was seen once. The genes are TRBV12-3 or TRBV12-4 and TRBJ2-3; D gene unclear. The CDR3 is made up of 14 amino acids. V lost 5 bases and J 7 bases, leaving 16 bases between the germline ends. Here the CDR3 reads CASSPGHLRNTQYF. The DNA for the CDR3 is TGTGCCAGCAGTCCAGGTCATCTACGGAATACGCAGTATTTT.

Notes on this clonotype: One end of the junction is discordant with germline, which a read error may explain. This chain joins TRBV9 and TRBJ2-1, with no clear D. The CDR3 contains 11 residues. Germline-derived CDR1 and CDR2 are SGDLS and YYNGEE. This CDR3 reads CASGFRDERFF. The CDR3 region has the DNA TGTGCCAGCGGTTTTAGGGATGAGCGGTTCTTC.

The chain carries TRBV5-6 and TRBJ2-1, with 11 positions matching TRBD2. The CDR3 totals 16 residues. Germline V gene sequence: CDR1 SGHDT, CDR2 YYEEEE. With 4 bases clipped from V and 9 bases from J, the junction kept 12 bases outside the gene matches. CDR3 coding DNA: TGTGCCAGCAGCCCTCGACTAGCGGGGAAGTATCCTGAGCAGTTCTTC. Amino acid sequence: CASSPRLAGKYPEQFF. The full variable domain, its missing parts supplied by reference TRBV5-6 and TRBJ2-1, is DAGVTQSPTHLIKTRGQQVTLRCSPKSGHDTVSWYQQALGQGPQFIFQYYEEEERQRGNFPDRFSGHQFPNYSSELNVNALLLGDSALYLCASSPRLAGKYPEQFFGPGTRLTVL.

This clonotype was observed a handful of times. The chain has TRBV2 and TRBJ1-2, with 10 bases fitting TRBD1. The junction had 4 bases not matched to a gene; V was cut back by 4 bases and J by 8 bases. CDR1 and CDR2 (germline): SNHLY, FYNNEI. The CDR3 extends over 13 amino acids. The CDR3 spells CASSVGTGDGYTF. The DNA of the CDR3 is TGTGCCAGCAGTGTCGGGACAGGGGACGGCTACACCTTC.

The gene calls are TRBV7-9 and TRBJ1-1; D not resolved. From germline, CDR1 is SEHNR and CDR2 FQNEAQ (reference sequence). Trimming stripped 2 bases from V and 5 bases from J, with 12 bases between. This CDR3 contains 14 residues. The CDR3 nucleotides read TGTGCCAGCAGCTTATACTCAGAGCGGACTGAAGCTTTCTTT. Translated: CASSLYSERTEAFF.

The table lists this clonotype with many counts. The rearrangement joins TRBV28 to TRBJ2-1; a possible D gene is TRBD2 (5 bases). CDR1 is MDHEN and CDR2 is SYDVKM in the germline V gene. Deletions cut 7 bases from V and 3 bases from J, with 7 bases between. The CDR3 length is 12 residues. This CDR3 is CASNRGYNEQFF. As DNA, the CDR3 is TGTGCCAGCAACCGGGGCTACAATGAGCAGTTCTTC.

The chain is built from TRBV7-2 and TRBJ2-5, with D perhaps matching TRBD1 (6 bases). The CDR3 extends over 15 amino acids. Germline CDR1 SGHTA, CDR2 FQGNSA. Trimming pared 5 bases from V and 4 bases from J, leaving 17 bases between. The DNA of the CDR3 is TGTGCCAGCAGCCCCCAAGGGGGTCAAATAGAGACCCAGTACTTC. Translating gives CASSPQGGQIETQYF.

The chain recombines TRBV10-3 with TRBJ2-3; no definite D call. Germline V gene lookup returns CDR1 ENHRY and CDR2 SYGVKD. The CDR3 runs 15 residues. V lost 0 bases, J lost 2 bases, and 9 bases lay in between. The CDR3 DNA reads as TGTGCCATCAGTGAGTCAGCGCTTTACACAGATACGCAGTATTTT. This encodes CAISESALYTDTQYF.

The chain links TRBV5-1 to TRBJ2-1; 14 bases match TRBD2. J lost 3 bases, V lost 0 bases, and 11 bases had no gene match. The V gene's germline CDR1 is SGHRS and CDR2 YFSETQ. This CDR3 is 20 amino acids long. The CDR3 is CASSLAPGTSGSPGYNEQFF. Here the CDR3 DNA reads TGCGCCAGCAGCTTGGCCCCCGGGACTAGCGGGAGCCCTGGCTACAATGAGCAGTTCTTC.

The chain joins TRBV6-4 to TRBJ2-1; TRBD2 is a possible D gene (6 bases). V lost 8 bases and J 4 bases, leaving 12 bases between the germline ends. Germline V gene data show CDR1 as MRHNA and CDR2 as SNTAGT. This CDR3 region has 13 residues. CDR3 amino acids: CASGRGTYNEQFF. CDR3 coding DNA: TGTGCCAGCGGCCGCGGGACTTACAATGAGCAGTTCTTC.

Comment on this clonotype: This may stem from a read error, because a much larger clone lies one nucleotide away. The V call is TRBV6-5, the J call TRBJ2-5; the match to TRBD1 covers 9 bases. Germline assignment: CDR1 MNHEY and CDR2 SVGAGI. The CDR3 consists of 15 residues. Trimming cost V 0 bases and J 9 bases; bases outside gene matches: 8. The CDR3 DNA reads TGTGCCAGCAGTTACTCCTTCGGACAGGGGCATCCCCAGTACTTC. Its protein product is CASSYSFGQGHPQYF.

This clonotype has just a few counts. V and J are TRBV27 and TRBJ2-5, with 9 bases identical to TRBD2. Trimming at V came to 0 bases and at J to 11 bases, leaving 10 bases not matched to a gene. Germline V gives CDR1 MNHEY, CDR2 SMNVEV (reference sequence). The CDR3 is made up of 15 amino acids. The CDR3 is CASSLSGLAGTPQYF. CDR3 DNA: TGTGCCAGCAGTTTATCAGGGCTAGCGGGAACTCCTCAGTACTTC.

This clonotype was recorded a few times. This chain connects TRBV10-2 to TRBJ2-5; D is undetermined. The CDR3 runs to 11 residues. Germline V gives CDR1 WSHSY, CDR2 SAAADI. V was cut by 2 bases and J by 11 bases, with 9 bases left in between. CDR3 DNA sequence: TGCGCCAGCAGTGAGGGAACGGAGCAGTACTTC. This translates into CASSEGTEQYF.

This clonotype showed up just a few times. The chain combines TRBV5-1 with TRBJ1-6; D ambiguous. Germline assignment: CDR1 SGHRS and CDR2 YFSETQ. V lost 6 bases to trimming and J lost 5 bases, with 12 bases between them. The CDR3 loop spans 14 amino acids. CDR3 bases: TGCGCCAGCAAGGGAGGCTTGGATAATTCACCCCTCCACTTT. It yields the protein CASKGGLDNSPLHF. Full variable domain (outside the CDR3, taken from reference TRBV5-1 and TRBJ1-6): KAGVTQTPRYLIKTRGQQVTLSCSPISGHRSVSWYQQTPGQGLQFLFEYFSETQRNKGNFPGRFSGRQFSNSRSEMNVSTLELGDSALYLCASKGGLDNSPLHFGNGTRLTVT.

The J gene is TRBJ2-7, the V gene TRBV6-5; 15 bases match TRBD2. The trim removed 5 bases at V and 6 bases at J, leaving 11 bases unmatched. The CDR3 length is 17 residues. Germline V gene lookup returns CDR1 MNHEY and CDR2 SVGAGI. The CDR3 DNA is TGTGCCAGCAGTCCCTCGAGGACTAGCGGGAGGGAACGCGAGCAGTACTTC. Its protein is CASSPSRTSGREREQYF.

This clonotype appeared many times. The chain recombines TRBV7-9 with TRBJ1-2; the D is unclear. The germline V and J ends were trimmed by 5 bases and 4 bases, with 8 bases remaining between them. This CDR3 has 12 amino acids. Germline loops: CDR1 SEHNR, CDR2 FQNEAQ (reference sequence). Written as DNA, the CDR3 is TGTGCCAGCAGCCCTGCAGGCTATGGCTACACCTTC. It translates to CASSPAGYGYTF.

CDR3 DNA sequence: TGTGCCAGCAGCCCCCCGGGGGGTGGTGGAGAACAGGGCTACACCTTC. Translation gives CASSPPGGGGEQGYTF. The V and J genes are TRBV9 and TRBJ1-2, with a tentative D call TRBD1 (5 bases). V gave up 4 bases and J gave up 8 bases, with 24 bases separating them. Germline CDR1 reads SGDLS; CDR2 reads YYNGEE. The CDR3 sequence is 16 residues long.

This clonotype was found many times. The chain recombines TRBV5-6 with TRBJ1-6; TRBD1 matches 10 bases. CDR3 length: 14 amino acids. Germline V gene lookup returns CDR1 SGHDT and CDR2 YYEEEE. V lost 5 bases, J lost 8 bases, and 4 bases stayed unmatched. CDR3 amino acids: CASSTGTGDSPLHF. Here the CDR3 DNA reads TGTGCCAGCAGTACCGGGACAGGGGATTCACCCCTCCACTTT. Full variable domain (outside the CDR3, taken from reference TRBV5-6 and TRBJ1-6): DAGVTQSPTHLIKTRGQQVTLRCSPKSGHDTVSWYQQALGQGPQFIFQYYEEEERQRGNFPDRFSGHQFPNYSSELNVNALLLGDSALYLCASSTGTGDSPLHFGNGTRLTVT.